A selection of T cell receptor beta chains follows, all from one sample in a study of blood T cells in healthy people across ages. TCRdb re-analysed the 5' RACE reads in MiXCR, keeping a single row per CDR3 protein. This repertoire shows about a million distinct CDR3 sequences, about 48% found once; its top ten account for about an eighth. The sequenced material came from blood. Source of these receptors: a man younger than 40 in good health. The CDR3 runs from the conserved cysteine through the conserved F or W. A D gene is named only where the DNA matches it firmly. Only some rows state a clone size, as once, few, many or a class for expanded clones.

.	TRBV15	TRBJ2-6	.	15	CATSRANSGANVLTF	TGTGCCACCAGCAGAGCGAACTCTGGGGCCAACGTCCTGACTTTC
.	TRBV6-1	TRBJ2-5	.	15	CASSESAGSQETQYF	TGTGCCAGCAGTGAATCGGCGGGGTCCCAAGAGACCCAGTACTTC
TRBD1	TRBV5-1	TRBJ2-7	.	16	CASSPNPRQGANEQYF	TGCGCCAGCAGCCCGAACCCTAGACAGGGGGCCAACGAGCAGTACTTC
.	TRBV5-1	TRBJ2-7	few	15	CASSLDTSGDKGQYF	TGCGCCAGCAGCTTGGATACATCGGGGGACAAAGGGCAGTACTTC
.	TRBV5-1	TRBJ2-3	.	15	CASSLGERALGTQYF	TGCGCCAGCAGCTTGGGAGAGCGGGCCCTCGGTACGCAGTATTTT
TRBD1	TRBV15	TRBJ2-1	.	16	CATSRTAGGSYNEQFF	TGTGCCACCAGCCGAACAGCAGGGGGCTCCTACAATGAGCAGTTCTTC
.	TRBV29-1	TRBJ2-5	.	12	CSVQDSKETQYF	TGCAGCGTTCAAGACTCGAAAGAGACCCAGTACTTC
.	TRBV29-1	TRBJ2-7	.	13	CSVELGFSYEQYF	TGCAGCGTTGAACTGGGGTTCTCCTACGAGCAGTACTTC
TRBD2	TRBV5-1	TRBJ2-3	few	16	CASSLPSGGDTDTQYF	TGCGCCAGCAGCTTGCCTAGCGGGGGGGACACAGATACGCAGTATTTT
.	TRBV12-3/TRBV12-4	TRBJ1-2	.	17	CASSSPFVLAANYGYTF	TGTGCCAGCAGTTCCCCCTTTGTTCTGGCAGCCAACTATGGCTACACCTTC
.	TRBV7-9	TRBJ2-3	.	16	CASSPPLTRYTDTQYF	TGTGCCAGCAGCCCCCCGCTTACCCGTTACACAGATACGCAGTATTTT
TRBD2	TRBV20-1	TRBJ2-4	.	13	CSARWGGGSIQYF	TGCAGTGCTAGGTGGGGCGGGGGAAGCATTCAGTACTTC
.	TRBV4-3	TRBJ1-5	.	15	CASSQETDGDQPQHF	TGCGCCAGCAGCCAGGAGACGGACGGCGATCAGCCCCAGCATTTT
.	TRBV20-1	TRBJ2-3	.	12	CSASGNQRAQYF	TGCAGTGCTAGCGGCAACCAGAGGGCGCAGTATTTT
TRBD1	TRBV29-1	TRBJ1-6	few	13	CSGRTGENSPLHF	TGCAGCGGGAGGACAGGGGAAAATTCACCCCTCCACTTT
TRBD1	TRBV5-1	TRBJ2-3	.	15	CASSMAGQGPDTQYF	TGCGCCAGCAGCATGGCGGGACAGGGCCCAGATACGCAGTATTTT
TRBD1	TRBV10-3	TRBJ1-2	.	17	CAISESMGDRYNYGYTF	TGTGCCATCAGTGAGAGTATGGGGGACAGGTATAACTATGGCTACACCTTC
.	TRBV4-1	TRBJ1-2	.	16	CASSPPGGEEIYGYTF	TGCGCCAGCAGCCCCCCTGGGGGGGAGGAGATCTATGGCTACACCTTC
TRBD1	TRBV6-4	TRBJ2-3	.	14	CASSATGREDTQYF	TGTGCCAGCAGTGCGACAGGGCGAGAAGATACGCAGTATTTT
.	TRBV12-5	TRBJ2-1	few	15	CASVPGGASYNEQFF	TGTGCTAGTGTGCCCGGGGGAGCCTCCTACAATGAGCAGTTCTTC
TRBD1	TRBV12-3/TRBV12-4	TRBJ1-2	.	16	CASSPWDRVLNYGYTF	TGTGCCAGCAGTCCGTGGGACAGGGTTCTGAACTATGGCTACACCTTC
.	TRBV20-1	TRBJ2-1	many	12	CSARDNHNEQFF	TGCAGTGCTAGAGACAACCACAATGAGCAGTTCTTC
.	TRBV7-2	TRBJ2-4	.	16	CASRRRPGDTGDIQYF	TGTGCCAGCAGGCGACGTCCCGGGGACACCGGGGACATTCAGTACTTC
.	TRBV29-1	TRBJ2-7	.	13	CSVKGASWYEQYF	TGCAGCGTTAAAGGAGCTAGCTGGTACGAGCAGTACTTC
.	TRBV27	TRBJ2-1	few	15	CASNHRDHPSDEQFF	TGTGCCAGCAACCACCGGGACCACCCTTCTGATGAGCAGTTCTTC
.	TRBV18	TRBJ1-4	.	14	CASRPQGRVEKLFF	TGTGCCAGCAGACCACAGGGACGGGTTGAAAAACTGTTTTTT
.	TRBV6-1	TRBJ2-7	.	14	CASKFAGAGYEQYF	TGTGCCAGCAAATTCGCCGGAGCGGGCTACGAGCAGTACTTC
TRBD1	TRBV6-5	TRBJ1-1	.	15	CASSLTGSPNTEAFF	TGTGCCAGCAGCCTGACAGGGAGTCCGAACACTGAAGCTTTCTTT
.	TRBV6-4	TRBJ2-1	few	15	CASSSTHSIYNEQFF	TGTGCCAGCAGTTCCACCCATAGTATTTACAATGAGCAGTTCTTC
.	TRBV12-3/TRBV12-4	TRBJ2-5	.	14	CASSPPGTPETQYF	TGTGCCAGCAGTCCCCCAGGGACGCCAGAGACCCAGTACTTC
TRBD1	TRBV27	TRBJ2-7	.	14	CASSLKQGAYEQYF	TGTGCCAGCAGTTTAAAGCAGGGGGCTTACGAGCAGTACTTC
.	TRBV3-1	TRBJ2-7	few	15	CASSQAPGTVGEQYF	TGTGCCAGCAGCCAAGCCCCCGGGACGGTTGGCGAGCAGTACTTC
.	TRBV6-5	TRBJ2-5	.	15	CASKTGYGGSETQYF	TGTGCCAGCAAAACAGGGTACGGTGGTTCGGAGACCCAGTACTTC
.	TRBV2	TRBJ1-1	.	13	CASRGEGSTEAFF	TGTGCCAGCAGGGGGGAAGGCTCAACTGAAGCTTTCTTT
TRBD1	TRBV6-1	TRBJ2-7	.	14	CASRIGTGGYEQYF	TGTGCCAGCAGGATTGGGACAGGGGGCTACGAGCAGTACTTC
.	TRBV29-1	TRBJ2-7	.	15	CSVEQVFRSSYEQYF	TGCAGCGTTGAACAGGTGTTTCGAAGCTCCTACGAGCAGTACTTC
.	TRBV27	TRBJ2-5	.	14	CANSPRVSHNEQYF	TGTGCCAACAGTCCCAGGGTCTCCCACAATGAGCAGTACTTC
.	TRBV12-3/TRBV12-4	TRBJ1-1	.	14	CASSFTAQNTEAFF	TGTGCCAGCAGTTTTACAGCGCAGAACACTGAAGCTTTCTTT
.	TRBV29-1	TRBJ1-1	few	14	CSVVNKGRYTEAFF	TGCAGCGTTGTAAACAAGGGGAGGTACACTGAAGCTTTCTTT
TRBD2	TRBV20-1	TRBJ2-1	.	14	CSARVAGGLDEQFF	TGCAGTGCTAGGGTCGCGGGGGGGCTCGATGAGCAGTTCTTC
.	TRBV5-1	TRBJ1-1	.	14	CASSLGTEGTEAFF	TGCGCCAGCAGCTTGGGGACAGAGGGGACTGAAGCTTTCTTT
.	TRBV20-1	TRBJ1-2	few	15	CSARATFSSNYGYTF	TGCAGTGCTAGGGCGACGTTCTCCTCTAACTATGGCTACACCTTC
.	TRBV6-1	TRBJ2-1	.	14	CASRRGDSYNEQFF	TGTGCCAGCAGGAGGGGGGATTCCTACAATGAGCAGTTCTTC
.	TRBV2	TRBJ2-6	.	17	CASSLRNGLSGANVLTF	TGTGCCAGCAGTTTGCGAAACGGGTTATCTGGGGCCAACGTCCTGACTTTC
.	TRBV20-1	TRBJ2-4	few	11	CSAPGKNIQYF	TGCAGTGCCCCAGGGAAAAACATTCAGTACTTC
TRBD1	TRBV24-1	TRBJ1-1	.	13	CATRTGGNTEAFF	TGTGCCACCCGGACAGGTGGGAACACTGAAGCTTTCTTT
.	TRBV20-1	TRBJ1-2	.	11	CSAEPYYGYTF	TGCAGTGCAGAGCCCTACTATGGCTACACCTTC